One T cell receptor (beta chain) is described in this entry. There is no known antigen for this receptor. Nothing much larger sits one base from this clone, and base qualities are not available. In total, 600 or so healthy bone marrow donors made up the cohort. At the time of sampling, every cohort member was nominally healthy, though immune exposures that went unrecorded were likely present. The donor was CMV seropositive and was included in the group of about 290 seropositive cohort members. A peripheral blood sample was collected from each donor, and TCR beta sequencing was performed on peripheral blood mononuclear cells. Genomic DNA was extracted from the blood cell samples with the Qiagen DNeasy Blood Extraction Kit. Library preparation was by the immunoSEQ multiplex PCR assay. For the multiplex PCR, a mixture combining 60 forward primers for TCR Vbeta segments and 13 reverse primers for TCR Jbeta segments was used. The CDR3 region of rearranged TCR beta genes was amplified from genomic DNA by a multiplex PCR assay. The Illumina HiSeq System was used to sequence the amplified TCR beta libraries as 87-base-pair reads. Per the source publication's procedure: In a later analysis, 70 million to 95 million unique TCR beta chains were counted across the roughly 610 repertoires, and about 10 million of these chains were shared by at least two donors. Raw reads were error-corrected and collapsed into unique sequences by a nearest-neighbor algorithm in which closely related sequences were merged to remove PCR and sequencing errors. To assign V, D and J gene segments, CDR3 sequences were aligned to IMGT reference sequences. Each retained sequence needed at least a six-nucleotide match to both a V gene segment and a J gene segment. Rearrangements were classified as productive when the CDR3 lacked stop codons and remained in frame with V and J, and all other rearrangements were classified as non-productive. CDR3 was defined according to IMGT convention as the region running from the second conserved V-encoded cysteine to the conserved J-encoded phenylalanine. The earlier analysis of roughly 590 of the donors excluded any sequence lacking an unambiguous match to a single V gene segment. In an earlier analysis of several hundred of the donors, a V segment was called functional when productive rearrangements were above 56.7%, and segregating when the standard deviation between donors exceeded 5%. To diagnose cytomegalovirus status from the catalog of TCR beta chain sequences, a statistical classification framework was built. V and J gene assignment, in a later analysis, came from comparing TCR nucleotide sequences with IMGT/GENE-DB human TR gene sequences. In a later analysis, CDR3 sequences and most-parsimonious VDJ recombination scenarios were assigned using the TCRdist pipeline. In a later analysis, each TCR beta chain was defined by its CDR3 amino acid sequence together with its V-gene family, and reads lacking a unique V-gene family were excluded. To address suspected cross-contamination and a sequencing artifact, a later analysis removed 450 to 700 highly shared, low-generation-probability nucleotide sequences. In a later analysis, a clonal expansion index was calculated for each public chain from normalized within-repertoire ranks of inferred template counts. A later analysis computed generation probabilities with a VDJ recombination model fitted to out-of-frame rearrangements, and checked the results against IGoR. Hypergeometric tests were used in a later analysis to score TCR-TCR, TCR-HLA and TCR-CMV co-occurrence, with a repertoire-size bias correction applied to the TCR pairs. False discovery rates were estimated in a later analysis by permuting HLA or CMV assignments 20 times. In a later analysis, co-occurring TCRs were grouped using DBSCAN, with TCRdist sequence similarity added in when clustering inside HLA-allele-positive subsets. Repertoires with fewer than 30,000 or more than 120,000 public chains were left out of co-occurrence clustering, as were five repertoires with anomalous nucleotide sharing. In TCRdb, the immuneACCESS table is reduced to in-frame sequences with V and J assigned. These tables do not hold every clone; where another copy was compared, an unresolved V gene accounts for under half, and the others remain unexplained. V, J and clone size are those of that table, while D and trimming were read from the DNA. Within this sample are about 96,000 clones, with about four fifths of them counted one time only. The ten top clones hold roughly 14% of the sample.

This entry belongs to a study of cytomegalovirus exposure and HLA in healthy donors (dated by TCRdb to about 2017). Looking at the study overall: In an earlier analysis of approximately 640 of the donors, around 290 Gb of sequence data and approximately 120 million unique TCR beta sequences from approximately 180 million T cells were reported. An early release covering some 640 HLA-typed donors comprised about 300 gigabases of sequencing data and 85 million to 100 million unique TCR sequences. Of the 398 genotyped donors, about 80% fell in the genetic ancestry cluster associated with self-reported Caucasian donors. The study aimed to test whether cataloging public T cell receptors could reveal signatures of past pathogen exposure. The study used immunosequencing to profile the T cell repertoires of several hundred subjects and linked those repertoires to cytomegalovirus serostatus. A separate validation cohort of over a hundred different subjects was used in addition to the roughly 700-subject first cohort. The study combined high-throughput TCR immunosequencing, statistical association of individual TCRs with disease status, and machine learning to predict cytomegalovirus infection status. A later analysis re-examined previously published TCR beta repertoires from about 670 donors and added high-resolution HLA genotyping to investigate patterns of TCR occurrence. Rather than using new phenotypic data, the later analysis identified candidate immune exposures from TCR beta sequences and from how often those sequences occurred across donors. In an earlier analysis of 500 to 650 of the donors, high-throughput TCR beta sequencing was used to judge whether each TCR beta V gene segment behaved as functional or pseudogenic. Donor age, sex, ethnicity and CMV serostatus were compiled alongside the repertoire data. Genome-wide SNP genotypes for about 60% of the 666 donors were used in a later genetic analysis, which treated that subset as a discovery cohort. Every discovery cohort repertoire had been produced on one sequencing platform. HLA typing covered class I and class II loci at four-digit resolution. Typing coverage varied by locus: about 620-640 donors for A, B, C, DRB1 and DQB1; under 550 for DQA1; around 570 for DPA1; 450 to 480 for DPB1. Roughly 5 DR-DQ haplotypes were handled as single units for association and clustering because linkage in the cohort was strong. On average, about 240,000 unique TCR beta nucleotide sequences were sequenced per donor among a few hundred genotyped donors of the cohort, with around 19% of those sequences being non-productive.

What the research found in general, with its limitations: A later genetic analysis associated a missense DCLRE1C variant with V-gene and J-gene trimming of TCR beta chains, and an independent cohort replicated the association. Sequencing depth was assumed to be roughly uniform across donors in the presence/absence analyses, though that assumption may not hold. The classifier was reported to diagnose cytomegalovirus status with high specificity and sensitivity in both the original cohort and the validation cohort. In an earlier analysis of more than 500 of the donors, most TCR beta V segments appeared in productive rearrangements about 90% or about 30% of the time, broadly matching IMGT annotations. A few of the identified cytomegalovirus-associated TCR beta chains were confirmed in vitro to be specific for cytomegalovirus antigens. A total of 150 to 200 TCR beta chains were listed by the study as associated with cytomegalovirus. Across donors, most TCR sequences were observed very rarely, whereas some public TCRs were present in many individuals. Compared with equally common non-associated chains, HLA-associated TCR beta chains in a later analysis were more clonally expanded and had lower generation probabilities. Correlated functional status among segregating V segments might reflect linkage disequilibrium, but an unknown experimental factor could not be ruled out. Because HLA typing was missing for some donors at each locus, association tests included only the typed subset. In a later analysis, several top co-occurrence clusters were reported to appear linked to parvovirus B19, influenza, CMV and Epstein-Barr virus. Only TCR beta chains were sequenced in this cohort, and the absence of alpha or paired-chain data limited detectable features. Assigning TCR associations to individual alleles was difficult when HLA alleles, especially DR and DQ, strongly co-occurred. According to a later analysis, TCR association rates differed among HLA loci, with DRB1 alleles showing the most associated TCRs and HLA-C alleles showing the fewest. In a later analysis, 16,951 TCR beta sequences were associated with specific HLA alleles at a false discovery rate of 0.05. A further reported finding was that TCR beta sequences accurately predicted the HLA-A and HLA-B alleles for most subjects in the first cohort. A cluster of highly shared sequence variants was judged likely to represent a technical artifact of the sequencing pipeline. Some 16 rarely observed V segments, including chromosome 9 orphons, were excluded from the earlier analysis of several hundred of the donors because counts were too low. It was suggested by the authors that the approach could potentially be generalized to other disease states and immunological phenotypes. Some IMGT-functional V segments, including TRBV6-2 and TRBV6-3, could not be told apart with the 87-base-pair reads, so those segments were excluded. Most CMV-associated TCR beta chains appeared to be HLA-restricted in a later analysis, and the HLA associations seemed to be driven largely by CMV exposure. According to a later genetic analysis, donors in an Asian-associated ancestry cluster had fewer N-insertions in productive TCRs than the approximately 710-donor mean. CMV serostatus was the only immune exposure information available for the cohort.

The CDR3 covers 14 residues, taking in both the cysteine and the phenylalanine. Of the read, only the CDR3 DNA is kept; its 42 bases are in frame from base 1. Based on the germline V gene, the CDR1 and CDR2 sequences are SGHTA and FQGTGA. V drops 5 bases and J drops 2 bases, leaving 13 bases in between. Recombination linked TRBV7-3 to TRBJ2-7, with a tentative D gene TRBD1 over 6 matching bases. This sequence was found in a woman in her 70s in good health and CMV-seropositive. The specimen sequenced was PBMCs. The CDR3 is CASSRLQGPYEQYF. The DNA sequence is TGTGCCAGCAGCCGGCTACAGGGCCCCTACGAGCAGTACTTC.